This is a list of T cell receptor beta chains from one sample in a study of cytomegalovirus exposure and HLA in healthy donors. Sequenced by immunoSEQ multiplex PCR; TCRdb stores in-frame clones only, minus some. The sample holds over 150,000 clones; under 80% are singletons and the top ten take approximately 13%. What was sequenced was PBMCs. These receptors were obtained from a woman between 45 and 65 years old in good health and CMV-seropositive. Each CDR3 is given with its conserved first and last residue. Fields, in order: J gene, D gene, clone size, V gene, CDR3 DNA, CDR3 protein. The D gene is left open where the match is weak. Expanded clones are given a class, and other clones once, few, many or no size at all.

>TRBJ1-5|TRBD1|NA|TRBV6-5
TGTGCCAGCAGTTTGACAGGGGGGAATCAGCCCCAGCATTTT
CASSLTGGNQPQHF
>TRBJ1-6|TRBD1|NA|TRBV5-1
TGCGCCAGCAGCCCGGGACAGGGTAATTCACCCCTCCACTTT
CASSPGQGNSPLHF
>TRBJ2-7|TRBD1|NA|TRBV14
TGTGCCAGCAGCTTCCGGGACAGCCTTCACTTC
CASSFRDSLHF
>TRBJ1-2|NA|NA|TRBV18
TGTGCCAGCTCACCAAGAAGGGACAAAAACTATGGCTACACCTTC
CASSPRRDKNYGYTF
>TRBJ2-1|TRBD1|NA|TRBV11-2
TGTGCCAGCAGCTTAGAGGGACAGGGTTACAATGAGCAGTTCTTC
CASSLEGQGYNEQFF
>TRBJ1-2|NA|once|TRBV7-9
TGTGCCAGCACCCCGCCGGGGGGAGCTGCCGTTTTCTATGGCTACACCTTC
CASTPPGGAAVFYGYTF
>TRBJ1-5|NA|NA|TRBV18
TGTGCCAGCTCACCATCACGTATGGAACAGGGCAATCAGCCCCAGCATTTT
CASSPSRMEQGNQPQHF
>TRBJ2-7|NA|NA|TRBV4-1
TGCGCCAGCAGCCAAGACTCGGGACATCTGGCCTACGAGCAGTACTTC
CASSQDSGHLAYEQYF
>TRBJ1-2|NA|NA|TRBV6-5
TGTGCCAGCAGTTTGAGTAAACTCTATGGCTACACCTTC
CASSLSKLYGYTF
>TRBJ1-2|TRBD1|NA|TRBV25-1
TGTGCCAGCAGTGAAGCCGGGACAGGGCTCTATGGCTACACCTTC
CASSEAGTGLYGYTF
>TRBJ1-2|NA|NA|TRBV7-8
TGTGCCAGCAGCTTGGCCGCGGGGATGGGGCCCTCAGCTAACTATGGCTACACCTTC
CASSLAAGMGPSANYGYTF
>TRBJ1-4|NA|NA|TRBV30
TGTGCCTGGAGCCGTACAGTGGCTAATGAAAAACTGTTTTTT
CAWSRTVANEKLFF
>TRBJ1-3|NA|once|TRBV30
TGTGCCTGGAGTGGAACAGGGCAATCTGGAAACACCATATATTTT
CAWSGTGQSGNTIYF
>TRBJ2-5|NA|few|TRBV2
TGTGCCAGCAGTGGAGACAGAGCACTTAGGGAGACCCAGTACTTC
CASSGDRALRETQYF
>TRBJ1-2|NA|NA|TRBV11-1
TGTGCCAGCAGCTTAGCCCCCTTTGATGGCTACACCTTC
CASSLAPFDGYTF
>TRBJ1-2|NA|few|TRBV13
TGTGCCAGCAGCTTAGGCCACGGGGATGGCTACACCTTC
CASSLGHGDGYTF
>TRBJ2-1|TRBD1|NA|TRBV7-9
TGTGCCAGCGTGGACAGGGTCAACGGGAATGAGCAGTTCTTC
CASVDRVNGNEQFF
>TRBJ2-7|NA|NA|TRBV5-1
TGCGCCAGCAGCTTGGAGGGACTGGGAATCTCCTACGAGCAGTACTTC
CASSLEGLGISYEQYF
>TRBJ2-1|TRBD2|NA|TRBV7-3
TGTGCCAGCAGCTTGACTCCGGGACTAAACAATGAGCAGTTCTTC
CASSLTPGLNNEQFF
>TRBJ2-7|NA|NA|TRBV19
TGTGCCAGTAGTGCCCGGGACAACTCCTACGAGCAGTACTTC
CASSARDNSYEQYF
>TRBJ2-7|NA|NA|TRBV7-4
TGTGCCAGCAGCCCGTGGACAGTGGACTACGAGCAGTACTTC
CASSPWTVDYEQYF
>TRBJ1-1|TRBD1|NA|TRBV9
TGTGCCAGCAGCGTAAACCCTCAGGGGGCAGGTATGAACACTGAAGCTTTCTTT
CASSVNPQGAGMNTEAFF
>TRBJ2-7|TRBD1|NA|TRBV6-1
TGTGCCAGCAGCGAACGGGACAGCCGATCCTACGAGCAGTACTTC
CASSERDSRSYEQYF
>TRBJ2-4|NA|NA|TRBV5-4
TGTGCCAGCAGCTTGGTGGAGGCACGGGGGATTCAGTACTTC
CASSLVEARGIQYF
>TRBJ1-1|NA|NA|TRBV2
TGTGCCAGCAGTGAAGCGCCGCGGGCGAACACTGAAGCTTTCTTT
CASSEAPRANTEAFF
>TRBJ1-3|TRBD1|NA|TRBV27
TGTGCCAGCAGTCCGGGACAGCCCTACTCTGGAAACACCATATATTTT
CASSPGQPYSGNTIYF
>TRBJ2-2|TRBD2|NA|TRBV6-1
TGTGCCAGCAGTGAAGCGTTAATAGCGGGGCGGAACACCGGGGAGCTGTTTTTT
CASSEALIAGRNTGELFF
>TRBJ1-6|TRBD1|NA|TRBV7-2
TGTGCCAGCAACAGGGACAGGGTGCCTTCACCCCTCCACTTT
CASNRDRVPSPLHF
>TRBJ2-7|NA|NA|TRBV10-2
TGCGCCAGCAGTGCGTGGGCAGACTCCTACGAGCAGTACTTC
CASSAWADSYEQYF
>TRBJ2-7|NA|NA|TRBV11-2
TGTGCCAGCAGCTTAGATAGAGGGGGCGAGCAGTACTTC
CASSLDRGGEQYF
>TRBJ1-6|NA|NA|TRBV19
TGTGCCAGTAGTTATAGCTCCTATAATTCACCCCTCCACTTT
CASSYSSYNSPLHF
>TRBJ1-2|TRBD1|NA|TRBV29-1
TGCAGCGTTGGGACCGGGACAGGGGGCGATGGCTACACCTTC
CSVGTGTGGDGYTF
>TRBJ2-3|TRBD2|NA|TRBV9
TGTGCCAGCGGCGGGGGGCCTCTCACAGATACGCAGTATTTT
CASGGGPLTDTQYF
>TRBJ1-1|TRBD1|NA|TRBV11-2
TGTGCCAGCAGGTCCGGGACAGGGGGCACTGAAGCTTTCTTT
CASRSGTGGTEAFF
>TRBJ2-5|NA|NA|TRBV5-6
TGTGCCAGCAGCCTGACAATGGCAGGGGAGTACTTC
CASSLTMAGEYF
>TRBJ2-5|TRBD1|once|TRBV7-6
TGTGCCAGCAGCTTACTTGGGACAGGGGAGACCCAGTACTTC
CASSLLGTGETQYF
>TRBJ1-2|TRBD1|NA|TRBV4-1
TGCGCCAGCAGCCATACAGGGGGCGATGGCTACACCTTC
CASSHTGGDGYTF
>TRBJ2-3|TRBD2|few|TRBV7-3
TGTGCCAGCAGCTTTAGCGGGGGGTACACAGATACGCAGTATTTT
CASSFSGGYTDTQYF
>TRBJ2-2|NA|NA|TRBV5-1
TGCGCCAGCAGCTTGGAATTCGCCGGGGAGCTGTTTTTT
CASSLEFAGELFF
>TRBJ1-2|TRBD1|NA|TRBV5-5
TGTGCCAGCAGCTTGTCGGGACAGGGGCACTATGGCTACACCTTC
CASSLSGQGHYGYTF
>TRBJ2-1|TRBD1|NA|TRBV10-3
TGTGCCATCAGGGAACAGGGGGGCTCCTACAATGAGCAGTTCTTC
CAIREQGGSYNEQFF
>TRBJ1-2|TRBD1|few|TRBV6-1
TGTGCCAGCAGTCGACAGGGGCCCTATGGCTACACCTTC
CASSRQGPYGYTF
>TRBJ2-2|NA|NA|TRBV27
TGTGCCAGCAGTTTAGCCAGGCCTACCCCGAACACCGGGGAGCTGTTTTTT
CASSLARPTPNTGELFF
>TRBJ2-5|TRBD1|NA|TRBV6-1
TGTGCCAGCAGTGAAACGGACAGGGGTGGGGAGACCCAGTACTTC
CASSETDRGGETQYF
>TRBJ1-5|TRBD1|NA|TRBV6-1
TGTGCCAGCAGTGGGACAGGGCCTAATCAGCCCCAGCATTTT
CASSGTGPNQPQHF